The 28 T cell receptor beta chains reported below all come from one sample, sequenced in a study of glioma-infiltrating T cells after dendritic cell vaccination. Clones were sequenced by immunoSEQ multiplex PCR, and TCRdb holds only the in-frame ones, with some missing. This sample yields more than 95,000 clones, of which more than 80% are seen a single time; roughly 12% belongs to the top ten. The material was blood, obtained before dendritic cell vaccination. All receptors come from a human donor with glioblastoma.

The chain links TRBV19 to TRBJ1-1; D unresolved. The CDR3 runs to 13 residues. Per the germline V gene, CDR1 is LNHDA and CDR2 is SQIVND (reference sequence). V lost 0 bases to trimming and J lost 8 bases, with 10 bases between them. For the CDR3, the DNA is TGTGCCAGTAGTATAGAGGGCGGGGTAGAAGCTTTCTTT. Protein product: CASSIEGGVEAFF.

This sequence joins TRBV27 and TRBJ2-7, with D hard to call. The CDR3 covers 14 residues. Germline loops: CDR1 MNHEY, CDR2 SMNVEV (reference sequence). V lost 0 bases and J 4 bases, leaving 10 bases between the germline ends. For the CDR3, the DNA is TGTGCCAGCAGTTTATCCCTGCAGACTTACGAGCAGTACTTC. It translates to CASSLSLQTYEQYF.

Of note for this clone: Within the sample, other DNA sequences also encode this same CDR3. The chain is built from TRBV6-5 and TRBJ1-2; D not certain. Germline CDR1 MNHEY, CDR2 SVGAGI. The CDR3 spans 15 residues. V was clipped by 6 bases and J by 8 bases, with 22 bases between them. The CDR3 DNA reads as TGTGCCAGCAGGCTACTAGGACGGTCATTCGGAGGCTACACCTTC. Encoded protein: CASRLLGRSFGGYTF.

The chain recombines TRBV7-8 with TRBJ2-2, with 10 bases that match TRBD1. From germline, CDR1 is SGHVS and CDR2 FQNEAQ. This CDR3 spans 16 amino acids. Trimming removed 8 bases from V and 4 bases from J; junction bases left unmatched: 10. The CDR3, as DNA: TGTGCCAGCTCCCCCTTGGGGGACAGGGGCACCGGGGAGCTGTTTTTT. This translates into CASSPLGDRGTGELFF.

V is TRBV30 and J is TRBJ2-2; D ambiguous. The V gene lost 5 bases and the J gene lost 2 bases, with 3 bases spanning the gap. Germline CDR1 GTSNPN, CDR2 SVGIG (reference sequence). This CDR3 contains 11 residues. CDR3 loop: CAWLNTGELFF. DNA of the CDR3: TGTGCCTGGCTCAACACCGGGGAGCTGTTTTTT.

This sequence joins TRBV10-2 and TRBJ1-1; no definite D call. The CDR3 is 17 residues long. Germline V gene lookup returns CDR1 WSHSY and CDR2 SAAADI. V dropped 2 bases and J dropped 1 base, with 17 bases sitting between them. The CDR3 DNA reads as TGCGCCAGCAGTGAGCGGAGGGTTGCAGGCCGGAACACTGAAGCTTTCTTT. It is translated as CASSERRVAGRNTEAFF.

The chain carries TRBV5-1 and TRBJ2-3; D is undetermined. Germline loops: CDR1 SGHRS, CDR2 YFSETQ. This CDR3 contains 16 residues. Trimming stripped 0 bases from V and 0 bases from J, with 11 bases between. The CDR3 spells CASSLVSAASTDTQYF. In nucleotides, the CDR3 is TGCGCCAGCAGCTTGGTATCCGCGGCTAGCACAGATACGCAGTATTTT.

The V call is TRBV18, the J call TRBJ1-2; weak D call: TRBD1 (6 bases). Per germline, CDR1 KGHSH and CDR2 LQKENI. The V gene lost 2 bases and the J gene lost 4 bases, with 17 bases spanning the gap. The CDR3 totals 16 residues. The DNA for the CDR3 is TGTGCCAGCTCACCAAGATCAGGGGCGGATTTCTATGGCTACACCTTC. This encodes CASSPRSGADFYGYTF.

This clone appeared a single time. The chain has TRBV6-1 and TRBJ2-7; D is undetermined. Trimming took 0 bases from V and 2 from J, leaving 5 bases between them. Germline loops: CDR1 MNHNS, CDR2 SASEGT. The CDR3 is 13 residues long. CDR3 sequence: CASSEARTYEQYF. DNA of the CDR3: TGTGCCAGCAGTGAAGCGCGGACCTACGAGCAGTACTTC.

This rearrangement joins TRBV6-1 to TRBJ2-3; 8 positions match TRBD2. The CDR3 is 12 amino acids. Trimming took 6 bases from V and 11 from J; bases not matched to a gene: 7. Per germline, CDR1 MNHNS and CDR2 SASEGT. The DNA of the CDR3 is TGTGCCAGCAGCTCGGGGGGACTAGGGCAGTATTTT. Protein sequence: CASSSGGLGQYF.

V gene TRBV19 combines with J gene TRBJ2-5; 10 positions match TRBD2. The CDR3 has 13 residues. V trimming: 6 bases; J trimming: 5 bases; junction bases outside the gene matches: 3. The germline V gene encodes CDR1 LNHDA and CDR2 SQIVND (reference sequence). This CDR3 is CASRLAGVETQYF. CDR3 DNA: TGTGCCAGTAGGCTAGCGGGGGTGGAGACCCAGTACTTC.

This chain connects TRBV6-5 to TRBJ1-1; a weak D match, TRBD1 (5 bases). Germline V gene lookup returns CDR1 MNHEY and CDR2 SVGAGI. The CDR3 runs 15 residues. V lost 2 bases and J lost 0, with 10 bases in between. CDR3 protein: CASSYQGELNTEAFF. CDR3 DNA sequence: TGTGCCAGCAGTTACCAGGGCGAATTGAACACTGAAGCTTTCTTT.

This clone was observed a handful of times. V gene TRBV10-3 combines with J gene TRBJ1-1; the match to TRBD1 covers 8 bases. J gave up 3 bases and V 7 bases, and 1 base lay outside the gene matches. The CDR3 runs 12 residues. Germline V lookup: CDR1 ENHRY, CDR2 SYGVKD. CDR3 nucleotide sequence: TGTGCCATCAAGGGACAGGACACTGAAGCTTTCTTT. Its protein is CAIKGQDTEAFF.

The count of this clone is one. The rearrangement uses TRBV30 and TRBJ2-2; unclear D gene. The V gene lost 3 bases and the J gene lost 6 bases, with 14 bases spanning the gap. Germline lookup yields CDR1 GTSNPN and CDR2 SVGIG (reference sequence). The CDR3 is made up of 14 amino acids. The CDR3 reads CAWSVVTPSGELFF. In nucleotides, the CDR3 is TGTGCCTGGAGCGTTGTGACACCTTCCGGGGAGCTGTTTTTT.

J is TRBJ2-5 and V is TRBV4-2, with 9 bases aligning to TRBD1. The V gene end was trimmed by 1 base and the J gene end by 5 bases; junction bases not matched to a gene: 5. CDR3 length equals 15 residues. Looked up from germline, CDR1 is LGHNA and CDR2 is YNFKEQ. The CDR3 DNA reads as TGTGCCAGCAGCCAAGGTGGGACAGGGTCCGAGACCCAGTACTTC. Translated, it gives CASSQGGTGSETQYF.

The rearrangement links TRBV19 to TRBJ1-2; no definite D call. V lost 11 bases and J lost 0, with 22 bases in between. Germline CDR1 LNHDA, CDR2 SQIVND (reference sequence). The CDR3 runs to 16 residues. CDR3 loop: CASMRESVGSNYGYTF. The CDR3 DNA reads TGTGCCTCGATGAGGGAGAGTGTGGGCTCTAACTATGGCTACACCTTC.

The chain couples TRBV7-2 to TRBJ2-7, with D possibly being TRBD1 (8 bases). V was cut by 4 bases and J by 3 bases, with 13 bases left in between. The CDR3 length is 14 residues. Germline loops: CDR1 SGHTA, CDR2 FQGNSA. The CDR3 region is CASSYRGGNYEQYF. As DNA, the CDR3 is TGTGCCAGCAGCTACAGGGGGGGCAACTACGAGCAGTACTTC.

This sequence joins TRBV11-3 and TRBJ1-2; no clear D. The germline V gene encodes CDR1 SGHNT and CDR2 YENEEA. The CDR3 has 14 residues. V was pared by 5 bases and J by 8 bases, with 18 bases between. The CDR3 region has the DNA TGTGCCAGCAGCCAACTCGGGGAATACGGGGGCTACACCTTC. Translating it yields CASSQLGEYGGYTF. The complete variable domain, with remaining parts taken from reference TRBV11-3 and TRBJ1-2, reads EAGVVQSPRYKIIEKKQPVAFWCNPISGHNTLYWYLQNLGQGPELLIRYENEEAVDDSQLPKDRFSAERLKGVDSTLKIQPAELGDSAVYLCASSQLGEYGGYTFGSGTRLTVV.

The chain carries TRBV19 and TRBJ1-1; unclear D gene. The CDR3 is 11 amino acids. Trimming shortened V by 10 bases and J by 4 bases, and 10 bases separated the two germline ends. Looked up from germline, CDR1 is LNHDA and CDR2 is SQIVND (reference sequence). The CDR3 reads CATWSSTEAFF. CDR3 nucleotides: TGTGCCACCTGGAGTAGCACTGAAGCTTTCTTT. The full variable domain, in which reference TRBV19 and TRBJ1-1 provide the parts outside the CDR3, is DGGITQSPKYLFRKEGQNVTLSCEQNLNHDAMYWYRQDPGQGLRLIYYSQIVNDFQKGDIAEGYSVSREKKESFPLTVTSAQKNPTAFYLCATWSSTEAFFGQGTRLTVV.

The rearrangement uses TRBV30 and TRBJ1-1; unclear D gene. CDR3 size: 12 residues. Germline V gene sequence: CDR1 GTSNPN, CDR2 SVGIG (reference sequence). Trimming removed 5 bases at V and 6 bases at J, with 13 bases between. The CDR3 DNA sequence: TGTGCCTGGTTTCGGTTTAGTGCTGAAGCTTTCTTT. This codes for CAWFRFSAEAFF.

The rearrangement uses TRBV7-2 and TRBJ2-3, with 9 bases identical to TRBD2. The CDR3 is made up of 16 amino acids. Germline loops: CDR1 SGHTA, CDR2 FQGNSA. After removal of 2 bases from V and 4 bases from J, the junction contained 7 bases not matched to a gene. The CDR3 protein is CASSLRRGGRSDTQYF. CDR3 sequence (DNA): TGTGCCAGCAGCTTAAGGCGGGGGGGCCGGTCAGATACGCAGTATTTT.

V usage is TRBV7-8 and J usage is TRBJ2-1, with 9 bases that match TRBD1. J gave up 2 bases and V 5 bases, and 1 base lay outside the gene matches. CDR3 length: 14 amino acids. Looked up from germline, CDR1 is SGHVS and CDR2 is FQNEAQ. CDR3 loop: CASSRQGAYNEQFF. The CDR3 nucleotides are TGTGCCAGCAGCCGACAGGGGGCCTACAATGAGCAGTTCTTC.

This chain uses TRBV4-1 with TRBJ2-5; tentative D call: TRBD2 (6 bases). This CDR3 contains 14 residues. CDR1 MGHRA and CDR2 YSYEKL come from the germline V gene. V lost 2 bases and J lost 6, with 13 bases in between. The CDR3 DNA sequence: TGCGCCAGCAGCCAACTGGGGCGGGGACAGACCCAGTACTTC. Its translation is CASSQLGRGQTQYF.

This chain uses TRBV7-8 with TRBJ1-5; D possibly corresponds to TRBD1 (6 bases). Germline V gene sequence: CDR1 SGHVS, CDR2 FQNEAQ. This CDR3 spans 17 amino acids. V was trimmed by 4 bases and J by 3 bases, leaving 19 bases between them. CDR3 sequence: CASSSGRTGGNNQPQHF. The CDR3 DNA reads as TGTGCCAGCAGCTCAGGAAGGACGGGGGGCAACAATCAGCCCCAGCATTTT. The whole variable domain, filled in from reference TRBV7-8 and TRBJ1-5, reads GAGVSQSPRYKVAKRGQDVALRCDPISGHVSLFWYQQALGQGPEFLTYFQNEAQLDKSGLPSDRFFAERPEGSVSTLKIQRTQQEDSAVYLCASSSGRTGGNNQPQHFGDGTRLSIL.

The CDR3 DNA is TGTGCCAGCAGCCACCCGGGACAGGGTGATGAAAAACTGTTTTTT. Amino acid sequence: CASSHPGQGDEKLFF. The V gene is TRBV7-2, the J gene TRBJ1-4; 9 nucleotides agree with TRBD1. The germline CDR1 and CDR2 sequences are SGHTA and FQGNSA. V trimming: 5 bases; J trimming: 6 bases; junction bases outside the gene matches: 7. This CDR3 has 15 residues.

The chain uses TRBV5-6 and TRBJ2-3; 16 nucleotides line up with TRBD2. Looked up from germline, CDR1 is SGHDT and CDR2 is YYEEEE. Unmatched junction bases numbered 10, after V lost 4 bases and J lost 2 bases. CDR3 length: 19 amino acids. The CDR3 nucleotides read TGTGCCAGCAGCGTGGGACTAGCGGGGGGGCAGTTCCCCACAGATACGCAGTATTTT. The encoded protein is CASSVGLAGGQFPTDTQYF.

The V call is TRBV7-3, the J call TRBJ1-2; 7 positions match TRBD1. CDR3 length: 19 residues. Germline assignment: CDR1 SGHTA and CDR2 FQGTGA. J was trimmed by 6 bases and V by 5 bases; bases with no gene match: 24. This CDR3 reads CASSLGPPTGRVQSDGYTF. In DNA, the CDR3 is TGTGCCAGCAGCCTGGGCCCTCCGACAGGGCGGGTTCAGTCGGATGGCTACACCTTC.

The gene calls are TRBV5-4 and TRBJ2-2; 7 positions agree with TRBD2. Germline trimming cut 2 bases from V and 2 bases from J; bases unmatched to any gene: 6. Germline CDR1 SGHNT, CDR2 YYREEE (reference sequence). CDR3 size: 16 residues. The CDR3 region has the DNA TGTGCCAGCAGCTTATCCAGCGGGGATAACACCGGGGAGCTGTTTTTT. Residues: CASSLSSGDNTGELFF. Supplemented by reference TRBV5-4 and TRBJ2-2, the full variable domain reads ETGVTQSPTHLIKTRGQQVTLRCSSQSGHNTVSWYQQALGQGPQFIFQYYREEENGRGNFPPRFSGLQFPNYSSELNVNALELDDSALYLCASSLSSGDNTGELFFGEGSRLTVL.